Included here is one TCR beta chain sequence, with context. This entry belongs to a study of CD8 T cells in ankylosing spondylitis. It was by quantitative 5'-RACE with molecular barcodes that TCR beta libraries were made. MiXCR, run by TCRdb on the 5' RACE reads, gives a single entry per CDR3 protein. The sample has 250,000 or so distinct CDR3 sequences; approximately 12% are singletons. The CDR3 is 17 amino acids. V was shortened by 4 bases and J by 3 bases, with 16 bases between the two germline ends. Germline V gene sequence: CDR1 SGHTA, CDR2 FQGNSA. The chain employs TRBV7-2 and TRBJ1-6; D not certain. The sample taken for sequencing was blood, either unsorted or a sorted T cell fraction (not recorded which). This TCR came from a male donor with ankylosing spondylitis or in good health (not recorded which). CDR3 sequence: CASSSLSGHSYNSPLHF. CDR3 DNA: TGTGCCAGCAGCTCCTTAAGTGGGCATAGCTATAATTCACCCCTCCACTTT.